This entry describes one T cell receptor (beta chain). Authors' data handling: Estimation of nucleated cell counts relied on the amplification of reference gene primers. TCRdb keeps only in-frame clones here, not all; method: immunoSEQ multiplex PCR. The V and J calls and clone size come from that table; D and trimming were worked out from the DNA. The data contain some 61,000 clones, about nine tenths of them singletons. The data were obtained in a study of blood T cell repertoires in COVID-19. In the study overall: The United States, Italy and Spain were the sources of the acute and convalescent COVID-19 samples.

With 4 bases removed from V and 7 bases from J, the gap between germline ends came to 25 bases. The CDR3 is made up of 17 amino acids. The germline gives CDR1 SGHTA, CDR2 FQGNSA. The chain has TRBV7-2 and TRBJ1-2; perhaps TRBD1 as D (6 bases). The origin of this receptor is a man between 25 and 39 years old with acute or convalescent COVID-19. Sequenced material: peripheral blood. For the CDR3, the DNA is TGTGCCAGCAGCTCCAATATAACTCCGGGACAAAGGGGTGGCTACACCTTC. Translation gives CASSSNITPGQRGGYTF.